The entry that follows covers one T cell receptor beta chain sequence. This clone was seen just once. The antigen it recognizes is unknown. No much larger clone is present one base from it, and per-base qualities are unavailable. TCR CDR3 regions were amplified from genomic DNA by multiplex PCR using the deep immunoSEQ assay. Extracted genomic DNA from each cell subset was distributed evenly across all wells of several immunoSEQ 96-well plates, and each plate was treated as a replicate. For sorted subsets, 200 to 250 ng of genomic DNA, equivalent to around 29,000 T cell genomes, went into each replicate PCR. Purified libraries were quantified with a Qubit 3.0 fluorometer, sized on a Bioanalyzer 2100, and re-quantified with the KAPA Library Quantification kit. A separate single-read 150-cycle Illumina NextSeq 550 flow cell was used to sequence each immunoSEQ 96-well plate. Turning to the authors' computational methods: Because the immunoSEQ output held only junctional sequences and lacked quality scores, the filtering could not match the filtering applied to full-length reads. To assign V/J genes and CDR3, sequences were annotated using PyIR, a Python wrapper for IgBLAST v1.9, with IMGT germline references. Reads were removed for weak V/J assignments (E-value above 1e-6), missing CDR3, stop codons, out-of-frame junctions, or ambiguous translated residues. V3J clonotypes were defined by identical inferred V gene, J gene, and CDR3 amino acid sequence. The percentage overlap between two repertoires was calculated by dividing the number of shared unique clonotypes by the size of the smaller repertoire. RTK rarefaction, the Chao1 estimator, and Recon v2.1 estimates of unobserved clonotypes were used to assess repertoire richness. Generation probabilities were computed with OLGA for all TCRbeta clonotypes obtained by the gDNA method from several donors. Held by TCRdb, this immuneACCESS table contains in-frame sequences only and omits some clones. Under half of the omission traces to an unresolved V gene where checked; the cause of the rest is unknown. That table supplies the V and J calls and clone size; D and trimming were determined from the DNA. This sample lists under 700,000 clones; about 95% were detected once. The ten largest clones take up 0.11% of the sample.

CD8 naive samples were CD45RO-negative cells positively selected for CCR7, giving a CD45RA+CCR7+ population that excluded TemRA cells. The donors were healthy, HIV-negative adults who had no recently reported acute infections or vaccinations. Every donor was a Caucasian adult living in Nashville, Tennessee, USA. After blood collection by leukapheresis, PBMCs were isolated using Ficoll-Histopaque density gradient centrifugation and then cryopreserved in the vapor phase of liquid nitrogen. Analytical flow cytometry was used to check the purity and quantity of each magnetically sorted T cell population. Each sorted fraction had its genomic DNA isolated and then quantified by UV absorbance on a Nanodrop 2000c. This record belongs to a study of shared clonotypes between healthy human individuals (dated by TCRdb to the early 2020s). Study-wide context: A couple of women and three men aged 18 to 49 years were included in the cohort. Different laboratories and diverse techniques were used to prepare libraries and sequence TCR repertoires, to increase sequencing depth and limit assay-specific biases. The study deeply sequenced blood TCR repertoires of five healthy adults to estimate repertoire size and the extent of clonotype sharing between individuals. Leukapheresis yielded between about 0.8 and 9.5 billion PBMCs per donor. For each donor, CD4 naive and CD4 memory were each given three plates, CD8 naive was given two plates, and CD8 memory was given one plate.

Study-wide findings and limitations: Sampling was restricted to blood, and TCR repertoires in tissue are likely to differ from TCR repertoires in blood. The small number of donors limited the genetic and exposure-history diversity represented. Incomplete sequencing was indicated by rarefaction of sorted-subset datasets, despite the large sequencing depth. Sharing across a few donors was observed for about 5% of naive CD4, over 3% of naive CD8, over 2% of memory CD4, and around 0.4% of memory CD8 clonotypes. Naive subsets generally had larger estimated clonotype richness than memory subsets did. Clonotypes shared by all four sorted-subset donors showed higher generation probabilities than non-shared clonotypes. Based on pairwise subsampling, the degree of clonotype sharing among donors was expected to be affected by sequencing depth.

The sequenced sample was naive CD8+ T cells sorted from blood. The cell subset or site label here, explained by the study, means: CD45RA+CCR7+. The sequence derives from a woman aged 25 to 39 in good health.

The CDR3 in this case is CSVERQNTGELFF. The DNA sequence reads TGCAGCGTTGAAAGGCAGAACACCGGGGAGCTGTTTTTT. The chain is assembled from TRBV29-1 and TRBJ2-2; there is no confident call for the D gene. Spanning cysteine to phenylalanine, the CDR3 consists of 13 amino acids. This entry keeps only the CDR3 DNA: 39 bases, framed from base 1. The germline V gene yields SQVTM for CDR1 and ANQGSEA for CDR2. Trimming removed 2 bases from V and 1 base from J, leaving 5 bases between the germline ends.